These 20 T cell receptor beta chains came from one sample sequenced in a study of blood T cell repertoires in COVID-19. Sequenced by immunoSEQ multiplex PCR; TCRdb stores in-frame clones only, minus some. The sample includes 250,000 to 300,000 clones, around four fifths of them seen just once. The specimen was peripheral blood. The receptors were gathered from a man aged 55 to 70 who had recovered from COVID-19.

The J gene is TRBJ2-2, the V gene TRBV2; TRBD1 matches at 10 bases. Trimming removed 5 bases from V and 4 bases from J; junction bases left unmatched: 7. From germline, CDR1 is SNHLY and CDR2 FYNNEI. The CDR3 runs 16 residues. This chain's CDR3 is CASSPDRGQGTGELFF. The DNA for the CDR3 is TGTGCCAGCAGTCCTGACAGGGGGCAGGGCACCGGGGAGCTGTTTTTT.

This chain links TRBV18 with TRBJ1-2; no clear D. Germline loops: CDR1 KGHSH, CDR2 LQKENI. The CDR3 extends over 13 amino acids. V lost 3 bases, J lost 3 bases, and 8 bases lay in between. The CDR3 reads CASSPGSDYGYTF. As DNA, the CDR3 is TGTGCCAGCTCACCCGGGAGTGACTATGGCTACACCTTC. Full variable domain (missing parts from reference TRBV18 and TRBJ1-2): NAGVMQNPRHLVRRRGQEARLRCSPMKGHSHVYWYRQLPEEGLKFMVYLQKENIIDESGMPKERFSAEFPKEGPSILRIQQVVRGDSAAYFCASSPGSDYGYTFGSGTRLTVV.

The chain has TRBV5-4 and TRBJ2-3, with TRBD1 as a possible D gene (6 bases). The CDR3 totals 15 residues. With 3 bases removed from V and 6 bases from J, the gap between germline ends came to 17 bases. Germline CDR1 is SGHNT and CDR2 is YYREEE (reference sequence). The CDR3 coding sequence is TGTGCCAGCAGCTCCGGGACATCTTACTGGGATACGCAGTATTTT. Protein sequence: CASSSGTSYWDTQYF.

The chain joins TRBV25-1 to TRBJ2-1; unclear D gene. This CDR3 comprises 17 residues. Trimming shortened V by 1 base and J by 0 bases, and 13 bases separated the two germline ends. CDR1 and CDR2 from the germline V gene are MGHDK and SYGVNS. The CDR3 is CASSESGFRSSYNEQFF. The DNA for the CDR3 is TGTGCCAGCAGTGAATCTGGATTCCGGAGCTCCTACAATGAGCAGTTCTTC.

The gene calls are TRBV5-1 and TRBJ2-3; a possible D gene is TRBD2 (6 bases). V was shortened by 4 bases and J by 6 bases, with 15 bases between the two germline ends. Looked up from germline, CDR1 is SGHRS and CDR2 is YFSETQ. This CDR3 contains 14 residues. The DNA of the CDR3 is TGCGCCAGCAGCGCGGGACCGTCCGCGGATACGCAGTATTTT. Encoded protein: CASSAGPSADTQYF.

This clone has only one observation. The V and J genes are TRBV28 and TRBJ1-6, with D unresolved. There are 15 residues in the CDR3. V lost 5 bases and J lost 7, with 15 bases in between. The V gene's germline CDR1 is MDHEN and CDR2 SYDVKM. CDR3 in DNA: TGTGCCAGCAGTCTCACGTCCGGCGGGAATTCACCCCTCCACTTT. As protein: CASSLTSGGNSPLHF.

The genes are TRBV9 and TRBJ1-2; TRBD1 agrees at 7 bases. The germline V gene has CDR1 SGDLS and CDR2 YYNGEE. After removal of 0 bases from V and 6 bases from J, the junction contained 5 bases not matched to a gene. The CDR3 is made up of 14 amino acids. The CDR3 protein is CASSVEDRPNGYTF. The CDR3 bases are TGTGCCAGCAGCGTAGAGGACAGGCCAAATGGCTACACCTTC.

There are a few counts of this clone. This sequence joins TRBV5-5 and TRBJ1-5; no firm D call. This CDR3 is built from 16 residues. Trimming stripped 4 bases from V and 6 bases from J, with 20 bases between. Per germline, CDR1 SGHKS and CDR2 YYEKEE (reference sequence). CDR3 in amino acids: CASSEVPTKRRQPQHF. CDR3 DNA sequence: TGTGCCAGCAGCGAAGTACCTACCAAGCGTCGTCAGCCCCAGCATTTT.

V is TRBV7-8 and J is TRBJ2-5, with 11 bases lining up with TRBD2. V dropped 2 bases and J dropped 5; count of bases not matched to a gene: 10. Germline-derived CDR1 and CDR2 are SGHVS and FQNEAQ. The length of the CDR3 is 17 residues. CDR3 region: CASSLTLAGGGRETQYF. In DNA, the CDR3 is TGTGCCAGCAGCTTAACGCTAGCGGGAGGTGGGAGGGAGACCCAGTACTTC.

The chain carries TRBV5-1 and TRBJ1-1; D gene unclear. Trimming removed 4 bases at V and 1 base at J, with 8 bases between. From germline, CDR1 is SGHRS and CDR2 YFSETQ. The CDR3 loop spans 13 amino acids. The CDR3 nucleotides read TGCGCCAGCAGCCCTCTCTCGAACACTGAAGCTTTCTTT. It yields the protein CASSPLSNTEAFF. The complete variable domain, with remaining parts taken from reference TRBV5-1 and TRBJ1-1, reads KAGVTQTPRYLIKTRGQQVTLSCSPISGHRSVSWYQQTPGQGLQFLFEYFSETQRNKGNFPGRFSGRQFSNSRSEMNVSTLELGDSALYLCASSPLSNTEAFFGQGTRLTVV.

The chain's CDR3 is CASSLGASGVSYEQYF. The CDR3 nucleotides read TGCGCCAGCAGCTTGGGGGCTAGCGGGGTCTCCTACGAGCAGTACTTC. The chain is built from TRBV5-1 and TRBJ2-7; 9 bases line up with TRBD2. J lost 0 bases, V lost 0 bases, and 4 bases had no gene match. The CDR3 is 16 residues long. Germline V gene sequence: CDR1 SGHRS, CDR2 YFSETQ.

This chain joins TRBV19 and TRBJ1-1, with a weak D call TRBD1 (5 bases). The germline V gene encodes CDR1 LNHDA and CDR2 SQIVND (reference sequence). With 3 bases removed from V and 5 bases from J, the gap between germline ends came to 10 bases. This CDR3 spans 13 amino acids. The CDR3 sequence is CASSIDGGTEAFF. DNA for the CDR3: TGTGCCAGTAGTATCGATGGGGGGACTGAAGCTTTCTTT.

The chain is built from TRBV4-1 and TRBJ1-5; 10 bases agree with TRBD1. Germline CDR1 reads MGHRA; CDR2 reads YSYEKL. This CDR3 spans 17 amino acids. Losses at the gene ends were 0 bases for V and 4 bases for J; bases not matched to a gene: 6. The DNA for the CDR3 is TGCGCCAGCAGCCAAGATTTCGGGACAGGGGTAAATCAGCCCCAGCATTTT. Encoded protein: CASSQDFGTGVNQPQHF.

This clone was picked up a small number of times. The chain combines TRBV29-1 with TRBJ1-1; perhaps TRBD1 as D (6 bases). V was cut by 6 bases and J by 0 bases, with 11 bases left in between. The CDR3 has 13 amino acids. Germline V gene data show CDR1 as SQVTM and CDR2 as ANQGSEA. In DNA form, the CDR3 reads TGCAGCGTCTTACAGGGTTTGAACACTGAAGCTTTCTTT. Amino acids: CSVLQGLNTEAFF.

Details on this clone: Other DNA sequences in this specimen translate into the identical CDR3. This chain joins TRBV11-2 and TRBJ2-5; 7 bases map to TRBD1. The CDR3 loop spans 12 amino acids. The V gene's germline CDR1 is SGHAT and CDR2 FQNNGV. J lost 6 bases, V lost 5 bases, and 3 bases had no gene match. The CDR3 bases are TGTGCCAGCAGCCCGACAGGGAAGACCCAGTACTTC. Residues: CASSPTGKTQYF.

This chain links TRBV2 with TRBJ1-5, with TRBD1 identical over 8 bases. Germline values: CDR1 SNHLY, CDR2 FYNNEI. The trim removed 11 bases at V and 0 bases at J, leaving 21 bases unmatched. The CDR3 totals 19 residues. CDR3: CARRGERRGPGYSNQPQHF. CDR3 DNA: TGTGCCCGCCGGGGGGAACGCAGGGGGCCGGGCTATAGCAATCAGCCCCAGCATTTT.

This clone was recorded only once. The chain recombines TRBV4-1 with TRBJ2-7; TRBD2 agrees at 8 bases. From germline, CDR1 is MGHRA and CDR2 YSYEKL. V shed 0 bases and J 10 bases; nucleotides not matched to a gene: 23. The CDR3 covers 19 residues. The CDR3 region has the DNA TGCGCCAGCAGCCAAGATCTGGGACGGCTGTGGAGCGGGAGATCCATACAGTACTTC. The encoded protein is CASSQDLGRLWSGRSIQYF.

V usage is TRBV2 and J usage is TRBJ2-5; D may be TRBD1 (6 bases). V lost 7 bases and J 1 base, leaving 16 bases between the germline ends. Per germline, CDR1 SNHLY and CDR2 FYNNEI. CDR3 length equals 15 residues. The CDR3 region has the DNA TGTGCCAGCAATATAGACAGGATCCGCCAAGAGACCCAGTACTTC. Amino acid sequence: CASNIDRIRQETQYF.

This clone came up a few times. V usage is TRBV30 and J usage is TRBJ1-2; D is possibly TRBD1 (6 bases). Germline CDR1 is GTSNPN and CDR2 is SVGIG (reference sequence). This CDR3 is 12 amino acids long. DNA for the CDR3: TGTGCTCATCCGGTGGGGGCTATGGGCTACACCTTC. It codes for CAHPVGAMGYTF.

The sample holds a few counts of this clone. The chain employs TRBV7-9 and TRBJ2-7, with 9 bases matching TRBD1. J lost 5 bases, V lost 5 bases, and 10 bases had no gene match. Germline lookup yields CDR1 SEHNR and CDR2 FQNEAQ (reference sequence). The CDR3 loop spans 15 amino acids. CDR3 nucleotides: TGTGCCAGCAGCGACAGCCGGGACAGGGCACACGAGCAGTACTTC. Translation gives CASSDSRDRAHEQYF.